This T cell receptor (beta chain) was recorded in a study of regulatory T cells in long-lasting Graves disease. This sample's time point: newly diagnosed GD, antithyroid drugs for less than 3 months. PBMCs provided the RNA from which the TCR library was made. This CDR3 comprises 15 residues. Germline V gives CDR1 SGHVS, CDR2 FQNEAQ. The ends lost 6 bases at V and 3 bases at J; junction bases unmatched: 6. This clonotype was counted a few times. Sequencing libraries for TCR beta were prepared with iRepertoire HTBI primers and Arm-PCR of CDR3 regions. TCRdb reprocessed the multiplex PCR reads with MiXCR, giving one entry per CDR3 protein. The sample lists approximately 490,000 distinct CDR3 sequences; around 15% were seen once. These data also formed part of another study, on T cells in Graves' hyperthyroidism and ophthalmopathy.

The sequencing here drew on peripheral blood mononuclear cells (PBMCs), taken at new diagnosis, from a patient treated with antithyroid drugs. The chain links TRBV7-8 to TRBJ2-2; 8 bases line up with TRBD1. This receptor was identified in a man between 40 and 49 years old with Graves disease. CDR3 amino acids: CASRQTGGDTGELFF. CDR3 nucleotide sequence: TGTGCCAGCAGGCAAACAGGGGGAGACACCGGGGAGCTGTTTTTT.